A few counts support the clone carrying this T cell receptor beta chain. Its antigen is as yet unknown. The record originates from a study of CD8+ T cells in alopecia areata. Those with alopecia areata gave lesional scalp punch biopsies and peripheral blood. CD4+ and CD8+ T cells were sorted from PBMCs stained for CD3, CD4 and CD8. Regarding the study as a whole: Scalp sample sequencing also detects resident alphabeta T cells of normal skin.

The CDR3 extends over 16 amino acids. From germline, CDR1 is GTSNPN and CDR2 SVGIG (reference sequence). The V end was cut by 0 bases, the J end by 2 bases, with 16 bases between. Extracted RNA was reverse transcribed into cDNA, the sequencing template. Using immunoSEQ multiplex PCR, the repertoire was profiled, and TCRdb retains in-frame clones only, with some absent. This sample yields some 180,000 clones, of which almost 65% are seen a single time; around 1.6% belongs to the top ten. This chain connects TRBV30 to TRBJ1-1; D may be TRBD1 (5 bases). This sample comprised CD4+ T cells sorted from blood, obtained at week 0. The TCR was taken from a human donor with alopecia areata. The CDR3 DNA reads TGTGCCTGGAGTGTAATGGGACGGCGATTAAACACTGAAGCTTTCTTT. Translating it yields CAWSVMGRRLNTEAFF. Combining the CDR3 with reference TRBV30 and TRBJ1-1 gives the whole variable domain SQTIHQWPATLVQPVGSPLSLECTVEGTSNPNLYWYRQAAGRGLQLLFYSVGIGQISSEVPQNLSASRPQDRQFILSSKKLLLSDSGFYLCAWSVMGRRLNTEAFFGQGTRLTVV.